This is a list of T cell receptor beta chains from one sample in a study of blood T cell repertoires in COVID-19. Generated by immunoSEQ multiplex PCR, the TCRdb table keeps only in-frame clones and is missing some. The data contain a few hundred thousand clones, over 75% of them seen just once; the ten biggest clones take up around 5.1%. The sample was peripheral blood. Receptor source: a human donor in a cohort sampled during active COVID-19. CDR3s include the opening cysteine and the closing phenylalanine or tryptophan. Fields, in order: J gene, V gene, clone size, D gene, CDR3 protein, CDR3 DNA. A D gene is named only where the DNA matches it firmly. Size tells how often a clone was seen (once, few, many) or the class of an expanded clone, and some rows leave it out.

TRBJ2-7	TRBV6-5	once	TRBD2	CASSPGTSGSYEQYF	TGTGCCAGCAGCCCGGGGACTAGCGGGAGCTACGAGCAGTACTTC
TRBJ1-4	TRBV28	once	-	CASSLQGIAHEKLFF	TGTGCCAGCAGTTTGCAGGGAATCGCCCATGAAAAACTGTTTTTT
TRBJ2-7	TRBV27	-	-	CASSFPQGWSYEQYF	TGTGCCAGCAGTTTCCCCCAGGGATGGTCCTACGAGCAGTACTTC
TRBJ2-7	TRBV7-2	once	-	CASSQPPRAGGYSYEQYF	TGTGCCAGCAGCCAGCCCCCAAGGGCGGGTGGCTACTCCTACGAGCAGTACTTC
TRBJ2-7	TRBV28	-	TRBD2	CASSFKSLAGVRGEQYF	TGTGCCAGCAGTTTTAAGTCCCTAGCGGGAGTTAGAGGCGAGCAGTACTTC
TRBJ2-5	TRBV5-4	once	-	CASSLGRAGETQYF	TGTGCCAGCAGCTTGGGGAGGGCTGGAGAGACCCAGTACTTC
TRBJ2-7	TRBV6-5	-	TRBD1	CASRLRDSLAYEQYF	TGTGCCAGCAGACTCCGGGACAGCCTTGCCTACGAGCAGTACTTC
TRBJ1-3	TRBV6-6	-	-	CASSYPLTGGNTIYF	TGTGCCAGCAGTTACCCCCTTACAGGGGGAAACACCATATATTTT
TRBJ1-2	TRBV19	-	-	CASSTPSGYGYTF	TGTGCCAGTAGTACCCCCAGCGGTTATGGCTACACCTTC
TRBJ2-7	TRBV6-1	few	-	CASSEGPDRLWYEQYF	TGTGCCAGCAGTGAAGGTCCAGACAGACTTTGGTACGAGCAGTACTTC
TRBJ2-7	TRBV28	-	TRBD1	CASSFPPGGYEQYF	TGTGCCAGCAGTTTCCCCCCAGGGGGCTACGAGCAGTACTTC
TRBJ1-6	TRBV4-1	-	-	CASSRGRQGDSPLHF	TGCGCCAGCAGCCGGGGCAGACAAGGCGATTCACCCCTCCACTTT
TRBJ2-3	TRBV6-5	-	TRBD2	CASIRGRDTDTQYF	TGTGCCAGCATCCGAGGGAGGGACACAGATACGCAGTATTTT
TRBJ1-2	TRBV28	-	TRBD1	CASLSGGYYGYTF	TGTGCCAGCCTCTCAGGGGGTTACTATGGCTACACCTTC
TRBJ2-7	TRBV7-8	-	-	CASSSTSLGPLHREQYF	TGTGCCAGCAGCTCCACCTCGTTGGGGCCGCTGCACAGGGAGCAGTACTTC
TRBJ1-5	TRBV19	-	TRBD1	CASNGQGNGNQPQHF	TGTGCCAGTAACGGACAGGGGAACGGCAATCAGCCCCAGCATTTT
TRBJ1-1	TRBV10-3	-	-	CAISTTGRGGTEAFF	TGTGCCATCAGCACGACAGGTCGGGGGGGCACTGAAGCTTTCTTT
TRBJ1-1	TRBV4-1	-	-	CASSQVGAGGAEAFF	TGCGCCAGCAGCCAAGTCGGAGCTGGCGGCGCTGAAGCTTTCTTT
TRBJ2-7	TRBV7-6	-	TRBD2	CASSPRGGYEQYF	TGTGCCAGCAGCCCCCGGGGGGGCTACGAGCAGTACTTC
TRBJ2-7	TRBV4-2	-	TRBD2	CASSQVRTSGKVREQYF	TGTGCCAGCAGCCAAGTGAGGACTAGCGGGAAAGTGCGGGAGCAGTACTTC
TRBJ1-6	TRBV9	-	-	CASSVTGSNSPLHF	TGTGCCAGCAGCGTTACCGGTTCTAATTCACCCCTCCACTTT
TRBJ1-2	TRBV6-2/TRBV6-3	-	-	CASSYGPTGYTF	TGTGCCAGCAGTTACGGGCCTACTGGCTACACCTTC
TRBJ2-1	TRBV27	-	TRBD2	CASSHWTSGSNEQFF	TGTGCCAGCAGTCACTGGACTAGCGGGAGTAATGAGCAGTTCTTC
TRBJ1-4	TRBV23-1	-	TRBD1	CASSQIHRDRNEKLFF	TGCGCCAGCAGTCAAATTCACCGGGACAGAAATGAAAAACTGTTTTTT
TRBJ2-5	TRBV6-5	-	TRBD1	CASSSNDRVETQYF	TGTGCCAGCAGTTCTAATGACAGGGTAGAGACCCAGTACTTC
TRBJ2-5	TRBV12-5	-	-	CASALGTYETQYF	TGTGCTAGTGCCCTTGGGACATATGAGACCCAGTACTTC
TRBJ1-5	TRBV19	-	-	CASSSETYSNQPQHF	TGTGCCAGTAGCTCAGAGACTTATAGCAATCAGCCCCAGCATTTT
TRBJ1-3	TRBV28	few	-	CASRDSSGNTIYF	TGTGCCAGCAGAGACAGCTCTGGAAACACCATATATTTT
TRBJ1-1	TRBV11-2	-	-	CASSLQGGGTEAFF	TGTGCCAGCAGCTTGCAGGGAGGAGGGACTGAAGCTTTCTTT
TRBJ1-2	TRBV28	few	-	CASSLTVHGYTF	TGTGCCAGCAGTTTGACAGTTCATGGCTACACCTTC
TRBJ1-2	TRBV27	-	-	CASSTADKPNYGYTF	TGTGCCAGCAGCACTGCGGACAAACCTAACTATGGCTACACCTTC
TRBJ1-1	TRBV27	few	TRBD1	CASSLGTGRTEAFF	TGTGCCAGCAGTCTCGGGACAGGGCGCACTGAAGCTTTCTTT
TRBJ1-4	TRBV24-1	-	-	CATSEGAFTGPSVGKLFF	TGTGCCACCAGTGAGGGGGCCTTTACGGGGCCCTCGGTCGGGAAACTGTTTTTT
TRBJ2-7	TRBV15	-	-	CATSRDQEQYF	TGTGCCACCAGCAGAGATCAGGAGCAGTACTTC
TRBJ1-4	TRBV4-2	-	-	CASSPRTTNEKLFF	TGTGCCAGCAGCCCCAGGACAACTAATGAAAAACTGTTTTTT
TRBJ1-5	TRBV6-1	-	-	CASSEQGYNQPQHF	TGTGCCAGCAGTGAACAGGGTTACAATCAGCCCCAGCATTTT
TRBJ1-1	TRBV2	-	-	CASRPRGGTEAFF	TGTGCCAGCAGGCCCAGGGGAGGGACTGAAGCTTTCTTT
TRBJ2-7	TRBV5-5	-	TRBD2	CASSPVGVIAGGLDEQYF	TGTGCCAGCAGCCCGGTAGGGGTTATAGCGGGAGGGCTGGACGAGCAGTACTTC
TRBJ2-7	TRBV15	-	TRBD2	CATSRDKSGRYEQYF	TGTGCCACCAGCAGAGATAAGAGCGGGAGATACGAGCAGTACTTC
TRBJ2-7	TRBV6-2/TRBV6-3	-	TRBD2	CASSDPGLAGVKQYF	TGTGCCAGCAGCGACCCGGGACTAGCGGGAGTAAAGCAGTACTTC
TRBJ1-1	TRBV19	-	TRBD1	CASSGPGTGNTEAFF	TGTGCCAGTAGTGGCCCCGGGACAGGGAACACTGAAGCTTTCTTT
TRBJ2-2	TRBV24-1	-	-	CATSGSLPGELFF	TGTGCCACCAGTGGCTCCCTACCCGGGGAGCTGTTTTTT
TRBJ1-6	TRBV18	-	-	CASSDGPPGNSPLHF	TGTGCCAGCTCAGATGGGCCCCCCGGAAATTCACCCCTCCACTTT
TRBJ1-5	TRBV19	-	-	CASSYLDSHQPQHF	TGTGCCAGTAGTTACCTCGACAGCCATCAGCCCCAGCATTTT
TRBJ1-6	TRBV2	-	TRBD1	CASRATGFGNSPLHF	TGTGCCAGCAGGGCGACAGGGTTCGGTAATTCACCCCTCCACTTT
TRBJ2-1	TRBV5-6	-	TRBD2	CASTLSGEGLGKQFF	TGTGCCAGCACCTTGTCGGGGGAGGGGCTTGGGAAGCAGTTCTTC
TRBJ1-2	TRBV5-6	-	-	CASRPGGNYGYTF	TGTGCCAGCAGACCGGGGGGGAACTATGGCTACACCTTC